Here is one T cell receptor beta chain with its context. Both 60 Vbeta primers and 13 Jbeta primers went into the PCR. The table came from immunoSEQ multiplex PCR; TCRdb's copy has only in-frame clones and leaves some out. This table holds around 150,000 clones, around 80% found once. V lost 3 bases to trimming and J lost 5 bases, with 8 bases between them. The CDR3 covers 13 residues. Germline lookup yields CDR1 MDHEN and CDR2 SYDVKM. The source of the sample is a study of cytomegalovirus exposure and HLA in healthy donors. The sample consisted of PBMCs. The chain carries TRBV28 and TRBJ1-5; D not certain. The TCR comes from a man aged 25 to 45 in good health and CMV-seronegative. The chain's CDR3 is CASSFGQHQPQHF. The CDR3 DNA sequence: TGTGCCAGCAGTTTTGGGCAACATCAGCCCCAGCATTTT. The full variable domain, rest sourced from reference TRBV28 and TRBJ1-5, is DVKVTQSSRYLVKRTGEKVFLECVQDMDHENMFWYRQDPGLGLRLIYFSYDVKMKEKGDIPEGYSVSREKKERFSLILESASTNQTSMYLCASSFGQHQPQHFGDGTRLSIL.